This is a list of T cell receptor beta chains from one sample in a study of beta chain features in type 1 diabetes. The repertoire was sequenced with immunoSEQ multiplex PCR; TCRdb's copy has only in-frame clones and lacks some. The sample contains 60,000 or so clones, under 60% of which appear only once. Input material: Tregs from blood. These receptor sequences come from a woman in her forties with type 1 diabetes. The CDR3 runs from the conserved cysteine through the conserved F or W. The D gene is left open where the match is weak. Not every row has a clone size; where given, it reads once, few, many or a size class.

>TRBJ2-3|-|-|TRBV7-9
CASSWGRNTQYF
TGTGCCAGCAGCTGGGGGAGGAATACGCAGTATTTT
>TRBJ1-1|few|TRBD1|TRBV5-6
CASSFPGQGDTEAFF
TGTGCCAGCAGCTTTCCGGGACAGGGGGACACTGAAGCTTTCTTT
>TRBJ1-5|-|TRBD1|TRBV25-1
CASLITGGVDNQPQHF
TGTGCCAGCTTAATTACAGGGGGGGTAGACAATCAGCCCCAGCATTTT
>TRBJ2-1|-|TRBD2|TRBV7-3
CASSLGRWGGQFF
TGTGCCAGCAGCCTAGGGCGGTGGGGGGGGCAGTTCTTC
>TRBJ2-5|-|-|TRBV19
CASSGSGYQETQYF
TGTGCCAGTAGTGGGAGCGGTTACCAAGAGACCCAGTACTTC
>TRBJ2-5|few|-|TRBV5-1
CASSSGETQYF
TGCGCCAGCAGCTCCGGAGAGACCCAGTACTTC
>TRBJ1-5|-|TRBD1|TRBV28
CASSSTGDNQPQHF
TGTGCCAGCAGTTCCACAGGGGACAATCAGCCCCAGCATTTT
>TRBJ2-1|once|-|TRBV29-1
CSAGTFSSYNEQFF
TGCAGCGCTGGGACTTTTAGCTCCTACAATGAGCAGTTCTTC
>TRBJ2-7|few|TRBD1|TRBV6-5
CASWDRVGEQYF
TGTGCCAGCTGGGACAGGGTCGGCGAGCAGTACTTC
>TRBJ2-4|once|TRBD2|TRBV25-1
CASSKRGAGNIQYF
TGTGCCAGCAGTAAGCGGGGGGCCGGGAACATTCAGTACTTC
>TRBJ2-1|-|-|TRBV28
CASSTRVEQFF
TGTGCCAGCAGTACCCGGGTTGAGCAGTTCTTC
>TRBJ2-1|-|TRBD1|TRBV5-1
CASSRTGTHNEQFF
TGCGCCAGCAGCCGGACAGGGACGCACAATGAGCAGTTCTTC
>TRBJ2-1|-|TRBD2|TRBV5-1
CASSQSGTSGKYNEQFF
TGCGCCAGCAGTCAAAGCGGGACTAGCGGGAAGTACAATGAGCAGTTCTTC
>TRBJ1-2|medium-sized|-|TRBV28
CASAPVGAGQGGYTF
TGTGCCAGCGCCCCCGTGGGCGCTGGTCAGGGAGGCTACACCTTC
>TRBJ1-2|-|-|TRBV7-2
CASSPLNYGYTF
TGTGCCAGCAGCCCCCTGAACTATGGCTACACCTTC
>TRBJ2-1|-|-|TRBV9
CASSLNNEQFF
TGTGCCAGCAGCCTTAATAATGAGCAGTTCTTC
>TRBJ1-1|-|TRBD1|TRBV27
CASSLNRGTEAFF
TGTGCCAGCAGTTTAAACAGGGGCACTGAAGCTTTCTTT
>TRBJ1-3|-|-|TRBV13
CASSFYPGQLGNTIYF
TGTGCCAGCAGCTTCTACCCAGGACAGCTTGGAAACACCATATATTTT
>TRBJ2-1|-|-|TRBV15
CATSRPAGGDNEQFF
TGTGCCACCAGCAGACCGGCCGGCGGGGACAATGAGCAGTTCTTC
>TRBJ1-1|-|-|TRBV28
CASSSYTEAFF
TGTGCCAGCAGTTCATACACTGAAGCTTTCTTT
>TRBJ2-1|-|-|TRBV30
CACTAEGRNEQFF
TGTGCCTGCACAGCGGAGGGCCGCAATGAGCAGTTCTTC
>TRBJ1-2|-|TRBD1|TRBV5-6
CASSLVGGRSRYGYTF
TGTGCCAGCAGCTTGGTAGGGGGCCGCAGCCGGTATGGCTACACCTTC
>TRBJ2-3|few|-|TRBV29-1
CSVSSMVARAGRSDTQYF
TGCAGCGTCTCCTCGATGGTGGCCCGTGCGGGGAGGTCAGATACGCAGTATTTT
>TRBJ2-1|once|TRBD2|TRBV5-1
CASSLGGGGTPTPQFF
TGCGCCAGCAGCTTGGGCGGGGGGGGTACGCCGACTCCGCAGTTCTTC
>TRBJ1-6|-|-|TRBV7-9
CASSPRGGNLGKNSPLHF
TGTGCCAGCAGCCCCCGCGGGGGGAACTTGGGGAAGAATTCACCCCTCCACTTT
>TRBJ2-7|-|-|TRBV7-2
CASSFSAGDSYEQYF
TGTGCCAGCAGCTTCTCGGCAGGGGACTCCTACGAGCAGTACTTC
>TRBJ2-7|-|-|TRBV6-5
CASSYSPGYYEQYF
TGTGCCAGCAGTTACTCGCCAGGGTACTACGAGCAGTACTTC
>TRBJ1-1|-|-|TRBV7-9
CASSLCEGGRDTEAFF
TGTGCCAGCAGCTTGTGTGAGGGGGGGCGAGACACTGAAGCTTTCTTT
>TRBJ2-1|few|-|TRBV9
CASSVDGGPSSYNEQFF
TGTGCCAGCAGCGTAGACGGCGGTCCTAGCTCCTACAATGAGCAGTTCTTC